The 27 T cell receptor beta chains presented below share a single source sample, sequenced in a study of blood T cell repertoires in COVID-19. Measured with immunoSEQ multiplex PCR; TCRdb has only the in-frame clones, and not every one. This table has 200,000 to 250,000 clones, around 89% appearing once. The sample was peripheral blood. These receptors were obtained from a woman in her twenties or thirties with COVID-19, enrolled during active disease.

The chain uses TRBV7-6 and TRBJ1-4; tentatively, D is TRBD1 (6 bases). V was pared by 1 base and J by 5 bases, with 17 bases between. In germline, CDR1 is SGHVS, CDR2 FNYEAQ. The CDR3 consists of 17 residues. The CDR3 spells CASSLVFGGQGNEKLFF. CDR3 sequence (DNA): TGTGCCAGCAGCTTAGTTTTCGGGGGGCAAGGAAATGAAAAACTGTTTTTT.

The J gene is TRBJ2-7, the V gene TRBV5-1; D might be TRBD1 (5 bases). Between the trimmed V and J ends, which lost 0 bases and 2 bases, there was a span of 15 bases. Germline V gene lookup returns CDR1 SGHRS and CDR2 YFSETQ. CDR3 length equals 16 residues. The CDR3 sequence is CASSLDWGRQTYEQYF. CDR3 bases: TGCGCCAGCAGCTTGGATTGGGGTAGACAGACCTACGAGCAGTACTTC.

The chain combines TRBV2 with TRBJ2-1; D may be TRBD1 (5 bases). This CDR3 is 11 amino acids long. CDR1 is SNHLY, CDR2 FYNNEI, per germline. The V and J ends lost 7 bases and 8 bases respectively, with 9 bases between them. CDR3 sequence: CASILRDEQFF. In DNA, the CDR3 is TGTGCCAGCATCCTCAGGGATGAGCAGTTCTTC.

This chain uses TRBV30 with TRBJ1-4, with TRBD1 matching 8 bases. V was pared by 3 bases and J by 4 bases, with 7 bases of the junction left unmatched. This CDR3 has 15 residues. Germline V gene lookup returns CDR1 GTSNPN and CDR2 SVGIG (reference sequence). In DNA form, the CDR3 reads TGTGCCTGGAGCCCTGGGACAGGAGATAATGAAAAACTGTTTTTT. Translation: CAWSPGTGDNEKLFF.

The genes are TRBV18 and TRBJ2-2; 7 nucleotides match TRBD1. The CDR3 spans 17 residues. Germline lookup yields CDR1 KGHSH and CDR2 LQKENI. J lost 2 bases, V lost 3 bases, and 9 bases had no gene match. The CDR3, as DNA: TGTGCCAGCTCACCCGCCGACAGGGACATTAACACCGGGGAGCTGTTTTTT. It codes for CASSPADRDINTGELFF.

J is TRBJ1-1 and V is TRBV28; D is uncertain. The germline CDR1 and CDR2 sequences are MDHEN and SYDVKM. This CDR3 region has 14 residues. Trimming shortened V by 3 bases and J by 1 base, and 9 bases separated the two germline ends. The chain's CDR3 is CASSLFAKNTEAFF. CDR3 sequence (DNA): TGTGCCAGCAGTTTGTTCGCGAAGAACACTGAAGCTTTCTTT.

V and J are TRBV2 and TRBJ2-1; TRBD2 matches 9 bases. CDR3 size: 14 residues. From germline, CDR1 is SNHLY and CDR2 FYNNEI. Trimming took 4 bases from V and 4 from J; bases not matched to a gene: 2. The CDR3 loop reads CASSVTSGYNEQFF. The CDR3 DNA is TGTGCCAGCAGTGTAACTAGCGGGTACAATGAGCAGTTCTTC.

The genes are TRBV5-1 and TRBJ2-3, with 8 positions matching TRBD2. CDR1 is SGHRS and CDR2 is YFSETQ in the germline V gene. The V segment lost 0 bases and the J segment 6 bases; nucleotides outside the gene matches: 12. This CDR3 is 17 amino acids long. CDR3 sequence (DNA): TGCGCCAGCAGCTTGGCCCGACTCGGGGGGGCGGTGGATACGCAGTATTTT. Its protein product is CASSLARLGGAVDTQYF.

The V and J genes are TRBV7-9 and TRBJ1-6; 10 bases match TRBD1. V shed 4 bases, J shed 9 bases, and the junction held 6 bases outside the gene matches. Germline CDR1 is SEHNR and CDR2 is FQNEAQ (reference sequence). The CDR3 is 15 residues long. The CDR3 sequence: CASSSSGQGLSPLHF. DNA for the CDR3: TGTGCCAGCAGCTCCTCGGGACAGGGGCTTTCACCCCTCCACTTT.

V gene TRBV4-3 combines with J gene TRBJ2-3; 7 bases agree with TRBD2. The CDR3 has 14 residues. J was trimmed by 3 bases and V by 2 bases; bases with no gene match: 2. Germline loops: CDR1 LGHNA, CDR2 YSLEER. The CDR3 DNA reads TGCGCCAGCAGCCAACTAGCGGCGACAGATACGCAGTATTTT. It codes for CASSQLAATDTQYF.

V gene TRBV28 combines with J gene TRBJ1-5; D call uncertain. Germline lookup yields CDR1 MDHEN and CDR2 SYDVKM. CDR3 length: 15 amino acids. Deletions cut 4 bases from V and 0 bases from J, with 10 bases between. The CDR3 protein is CASSSKDYSNQPQHF. The CDR3 bases are TGTGCCAGCAGTTCCAAGGACTATAGCAATCAGCCCCAGCATTTT.

This chain connects TRBV7-9 to TRBJ1-4; D call uncertain. Germline V lookup: CDR1 SEHNR, CDR2 FQNEAQ (reference sequence). V gave up 5 bases and J gave up 7 bases, with 23 bases separating them. The CDR3 spans 17 residues. The CDR3 bases are TGTGCCAGCAGCGTACCCGTCGGTGGTTCTATAATTGAAAAACTGTTTTTT. As protein: CASSVPVGGSIIEKLFF.

V gene TRBV7-9 combines with J gene TRBJ2-7; D gene uncertain. V lost 3 bases and J 5 bases, leaving 8 bases between the germline ends. This CDR3 region has 12 residues. CDR1 and CDR2 from the germline V gene are SEHNR and FQNEAQ (reference sequence). CDR3 sequence: CASSLFTDEQYV. The DNA for the CDR3 is TGTGCCAGCAGCTTGTTCACGGACGAGCAGTACGTC.

The V gene is TRBV27, the J gene TRBJ2-1; TRBD2 agrees at 9 bases. This CDR3 is 16 amino acids long. V shed 5 bases and J 5 bases; nucleotides not matched to a gene: 10. Germline assignment: CDR1 MNHEY and CDR2 SMNVEV (reference sequence). The CDR3 here is CASSPLSGRGNNEQFF. DNA for the CDR3: TGTGCCAGCAGTCCACTTAGCGGGAGAGGTAACAATGAGCAGTTCTTC.

The chain recombines TRBV4-3 with TRBJ2-3; possibly TRBD2 for D (5 bases). The CDR3 runs 16 residues. Trimming took off 0 bases at V and 0 bases at J, with 10 bases between the two ends. CDR1 and CDR2 (germline): LGHNA, YSLEER. The CDR3 is CASSQDHGVSTDTQYF. The CDR3 DNA follows: TGCGCCAGCAGCCAAGATCACGGGGTTAGCACAGATACGCAGTATTTT.

This clone appeared a single time. The chain is built from TRBV19 and TRBJ2-2; TRBD1 matches 7 bases. Germline loops: CDR1 LNHDA, CDR2 SQIVND (reference sequence). This CDR3 region has 15 residues. Trimming took 5 bases from V and 9 from J; bases not matched to a gene: 12. The CDR3 region is CASSRTGAGARELFF. Written as DNA, the CDR3 is TGTGCCAGTAGTCGAACAGGGGCTGGGGCCCGGGAGCTGTTTTTT.

The V gene is TRBV6-2 or TRBV6-3, the J gene TRBJ1-1; TRBD1 matches at 7 bases. CDR3 length: 14 residues. The germline gives CDR1 MNHEY, CDR2 SVGEGT. V was pared by 6 bases and J by 6 bases, with 10 bases of the junction left unmatched. For the CDR3, the DNA is TGTGCCAGCAGCCCCTATGACAGGGAAGCTGAAGCTTTCTTT. It codes for CASSPYDREAEAFF.

This rearrangement joins TRBV24-1 to TRBJ2-1, with a possible D match to TRBD1 (6 bases). The V gene's germline CDR1 is KGHDR and CDR2 SFDVKD. V was cut by 7 bases and J by 4 bases, with 16 bases left in between. This CDR3 has 15 residues. The CDR3 coding sequence is TGTGCCACCAGCTCGACATGGGGGACATACAATGAGCAGTTCTTC. Its translation: CATSSTWGTYNEQFF.

CDR3 amino acids: CASSLAGGLQETQYF. The CDR3 bases are TGTGCCAGCAGCTTGGCCGGGGGGCTCCAAGAGACCCAGTACTTC. The rearrangement links TRBV5-6 to TRBJ2-5; tentative D call: TRBD2 (7 bases). The CDR3 length is 15 residues. Germline V gene data show CDR1 as SGHDT and CDR2 as YYEEEE. V was pared by 0 bases and J by 1 base, with 10 bases between.

This clone was seen only a few times. This chain connects TRBV18 to TRBJ1-5; TRBD1 aligns across 9 bases. Germline CDR1 KGHSH, CDR2 LQKENI. Trimming at V came to 5 bases and at J to 1 base, leaving 6 bases not matched to a gene. The CDR3 spans 16 residues. In DNA, the CDR3 is TGTGCCAGCTCAGGACAGGGGCGGCGGAGCAATCAGCCCCAGCATTTT. The encoded protein is CASSGQGRRSNQPQHF. Variable domain in full (rest from reference TRBV18 and TRBJ1-5): NAGVMQNPRHLVRRRGQEARLRCSPMKGHSHVYWYRQLPEEGLKFMVYLQKENIIDESGMPKERFSAEFPKEGPSILRIQQVVRGDSAAYFCASSGQGRRSNQPQHFGDGTRLSIL.

V gene TRBV7-9 combines with J gene TRBJ1-4; 7 nucleotides agree with TRBD1. V was pared by 5 bases and J by 3 bases, with 15 bases of the junction left unmatched. The CDR3 totals 18 residues. Germline values: CDR1 SEHNR, CDR2 FQNEAQ (reference sequence). CDR3 residues: CASSPDRAPSGANEKLFF. The CDR3 DNA reads TGTGCCAGCAGCCCCGACAGGGCGCCCTCCGGAGCTAATGAAAAACTGTTTTTT.

The chain has TRBV12-5 and TRBJ1-2; D unclear. CDR1 and CDR2 from the germline V gene are LGHNT and FRNRAP. V lost 3 bases to trimming and J lost 7 bases, with 12 bases between them. CDR3 size: 13 residues. The CDR3 reads CASGLSLAGGYTF. In DNA, the CDR3 is TGTGCTAGTGGTTTATCCTTGGCGGGTGGCTACACCTTC.

The chain links TRBV28 to TRBJ1-1, with 7 positions matching TRBD1. This CDR3 has 12 amino acids. Germline values: CDR1 MDHEN, CDR2 SYDVKM. V lost 8 bases, J lost 5 bases, and 5 bases stayed unmatched. The CDR3 sequence is CASRQGGTEAFF. CDR3 in DNA: TGTGCCAGCCGGCAGGGGGGAACTGAAGCTTTCTTT.

With regard to this clone: One end of the junction does not line up with germline, which may come from a read error. The chain links TRBV7-7 to TRBJ2-2, with D possibly being TRBD2 (6 bases). The length of the CDR3 is 16 residues. Germline CDR1 SSHAT, CDR2 FNYEAQ (reference sequence). CDR3 DNA: TGTGCTAGCAGCTTAGCGGTGACAGCGAACACCGGGGAGCTGTTTTTT. Its protein product is CASSLAVTANTGELFF. Drawing the rest from reference TRBV7-7 and TRBJ2-2, the complete variable domain is GAGVSQSPRYKVTKRGQDVTLRCDPISSHATLYWYQQALGQGPEFLTYFNYEAQPDKSGLPSDRFSAERPEGSISTLTIQRTEQRDSAMYRCASSLAVTANTGELFFGEGSRLTVL.

The gene calls are TRBV18 and TRBJ1-2, with 8 bases that match TRBD1. V lost 2 bases to trimming and J lost 6 bases; unmatched junction nucleotides: 8. CDR1 and CDR2 (germline): KGHSH, LQKENI. CDR3 length: 15 residues. CDR3: CASSPTAGGSDGYTF. CDR3 coding DNA: TGTGCCAGCTCACCAACGGCAGGGGGCTCGGATGGCTACACCTTC. The variable domain in full, with the rest retrieved from reference TRBV18 and TRBJ1-2, is NAGVMQNPRHLVRRRGQEARLRCSPMKGHSHVYWYRQLPEEGLKFMVYLQKENIIDESGMPKERFSAEFPKEGPSILRIQQVVRGDSAAYFCASSPTAGGSDGYTFGSGTRLTVV.

The genes are TRBV15 and TRBJ2-7; possible D gene TRBD2, 7 bases. The germline V gene has CDR1 LNHNV and CDR2 YYDKDF (reference sequence). V lost 0 bases and J 5 bases, leaving 17 bases between the germline ends. CDR3 size: 16 residues. CDR3 nucleotides: TGTGCCACCAGCAGAGAGTTTCAGGCGGGGGCTAACGAGCAGTACTTC. Protein sequence: CATSREFQAGANEQYF. Full variable domain (missing parts from reference TRBV15 and TRBJ2-7): DAMVIQNPRYQVTQFGKPVTLSCSQTLNHNVMYWYQQKSSQAPKLLFHYYDKDFNNEADTPDNFQSRRPNTSFCFLDIRSPGLGDTAMYLCATSREFQAGANEQYFGPGTRLTVT.

This clone was detected once. The chain couples TRBV7-9 to TRBJ2-6; D unresolved. The germline V gene has CDR1 SEHNR and CDR2 FQNEAQ (reference sequence). Trimming took 4 bases from V and 0 from J, leaving 10 bases between them. The CDR3 runs 16 residues. The CDR3 reads CASSYNGVSGANVLTF. In nucleotides, the CDR3 is TGTGCCAGCAGCTACAACGGAGTCTCTGGGGCCAACGTCCTGACTTTC.